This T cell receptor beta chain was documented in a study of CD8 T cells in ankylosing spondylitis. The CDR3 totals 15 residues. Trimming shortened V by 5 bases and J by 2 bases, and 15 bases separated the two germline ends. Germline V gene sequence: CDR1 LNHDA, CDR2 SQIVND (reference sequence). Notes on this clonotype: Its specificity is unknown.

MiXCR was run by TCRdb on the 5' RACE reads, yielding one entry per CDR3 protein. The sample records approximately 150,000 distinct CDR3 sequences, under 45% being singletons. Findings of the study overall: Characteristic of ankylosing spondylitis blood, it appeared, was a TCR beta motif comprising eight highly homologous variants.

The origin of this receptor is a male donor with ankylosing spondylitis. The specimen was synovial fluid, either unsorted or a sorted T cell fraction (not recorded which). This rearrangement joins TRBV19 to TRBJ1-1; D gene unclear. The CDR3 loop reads CASSPNSLLNTEAFF. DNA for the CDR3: TGTGCCAGTAGTCCGAACTCGCTTCTAAACACTGAAGCTTTCTTT. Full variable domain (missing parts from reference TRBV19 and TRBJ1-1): DGGITQSPKYLFRKEGQNVTLSCEQNLNHDAMYWYRQDPGQGLRLIYYSQIVNDFQKGDIAEGYSVSREKKESFPLTVTSAQKNPTAFYLCASSPNSLLNTEAFFGQGTRLTVV.